This TCR beta chain was observed in a study of T-cell memory formation after mild COVID-19. Study-wide background: TCR clusters were mostly donor specific. The study, taken as a whole, reports: Later expanders leaned toward CD4+, whereas clones contracting from day 15 to 85 were balanced CD4/CD8. Memory cells collected pre-infection included some clones that later responded, suggesting cross-reactive memory joined. The main location of contracting CD4+ clones was CM and EM, and that of contracting CD8+ clones was EMRA.

For this clonotype: Its antigen is not known.

The germline V gene encodes CDR1 ENHRY and CDR2 SYGVKD. The V end was cut by 8 bases, the J end by 4 bases, with 23 bases between. The CDR3 length is 16 residues. TCRdb ran MiXCR on the 5' RACE reads and lists one entry per CDR3 protein. The sample has about 410,000 distinct CDR3 sequences, roughly 17% seen once; the top ten hold roughly 21%. The chain has TRBV10-3 and TRBJ1-1, with D tentatively TRBD1 (5 bases). The sequence came from a man aged 18 to 30 who had mild COVID-19 (a few samples of this study predate the infection). Cell type and time point are not known. The sequenced sample consisted of PBMCs or a T cell subset sorted from them (not recorded which). The CDR3 protein is CAIHSSNRGVSTEAFF. CDR3 bases: TGTGCCATCCACTCGTCCAACCGGGGGGTCAGCACTGAAGCTTTCTTT.